One sample yielded the 19 T cell receptor beta chains listed below, sequenced in a study of STAT5B mutations in CD4+ large granular lymphocyte leukemia. Produced via immunoSEQ multiplex PCR; TCRdb's table is partial and in-frame only. The top ten clones hold under 2.5% of a sample with around 33,000 clones, around four fifths of them seen once. The sample was CD4+ T cells from blood buffy coats. These receptor sequences come from a human donor in good health.

This chain uses TRBV5-1 with TRBJ1-2; 9 bases agree with TRBD1. J was trimmed by 7 bases and V by 0 bases; bases with no gene match: 4. The CDR3 is made up of 14 amino acids. CDR1 and CDR2 from the germline V gene are SGHRS and YFSETQ. The CDR3 DNA reads TGCGCCAGCAGCTTGGAGGGACAGGGAGGTGGCTACACCTTC. This codes for CASSLEGQGGGYTF.

The rearrangement joins TRBV5-4 to TRBJ1-2; D perhaps matches TRBD1 (6 bases). CDR3 size: 12 residues. V lost 3 bases and J 7 bases, leaving 10 bases between the germline ends. Per the germline V gene, CDR1 is SGHNT and CDR2 is YYREEE (reference sequence). This CDR3 reads CASSSQGFGYTF. DNA of the CDR3: TGTGCCAGCAGCTCACAGGGTTTTGGCTACACCTTC.

The count of this clone is one. The chain is built from TRBV6-5 and TRBJ1-6; a weak D match, TRBD1 (6 bases). The V end was cut by 7 bases, the J end by 3 bases, with 13 bases between. The CDR3 extends over 15 amino acids. CDR1 MNHEY and CDR2 SVGAGI come from the germline V gene. The CDR3 region is CASKNREVYNSPLHF. The CDR3 region has the DNA TGTGCCAGCAAAAACAGGGAGGTCTATAATTCACCCCTCCACTTT.

The J gene is TRBJ2-1, the V gene TRBV11-1, with 7 bases that match TRBD2. The CDR3 loop spans 15 amino acids. Germline values: CDR1 SGHAT, CDR2 FQDESV (reference sequence). V shed 2 bases and J 7 bases; nucleotides not matched to a gene: 8. The CDR3: CASSLSRDGRNEQFF. The CDR3, as DNA: TGTGCCAGCAGCTTAAGCCGTGACGGGAGGAATGAGCAGTTCTTC.

The chain employs TRBV6-5 and TRBJ1-6, with D tentatively TRBD1 (6 bases). The CDR3 extends over 15 amino acids. Germline assignment: CDR1 MNHEY and CDR2 SVGAGI. Trimming cost V 1 base and J 6 bases, with 10 bases left between them. The CDR3 region has the DNA TGTGCCAGCAGTTACTTAGTAGGGGGTAATTCACCCCTCCACTTT. Its protein is CASSYLVGGNSPLHF.

This clone has a handful of counts. The chain joins TRBV4-2 to TRBJ2-1, with TRBD2 matching 9 bases. From germline, CDR1 is LGHNA and CDR2 YNFKEQ. The CDR3 loop spans 15 amino acids. V shed 4 bases, J shed 9 bases, and the junction held 10 bases outside the gene matches. DNA of the CDR3: TGTGCCAGCAGCCTTGTGGTAGCGGGAGAGGTTGAGCAGTTCTTC. The encoded protein is CASSLVVAGEVEQFF.

The gene calls are TRBV5-4 and TRBJ2-1; TRBD2 agrees at 8 bases. After removal of 0 bases from V and 8 bases from J, the junction contained 10 bases not matched to a gene. Germline V lookup: CDR1 SGHNT, CDR2 YYREEE (reference sequence). CDR3 length: 16 residues. The CDR3 sequence: CASSLGSAGGQDEQFF. For the CDR3, the DNA is TGTGCCAGCAGCTTGGGGAGCGCGGGAGGCCAGGATGAGCAGTTCTTC. Full variable domain (remainder filled in from reference TRBV5-4 and TRBJ2-1): ETGVTQSPTHLIKTRGQQVTLRCSSQSGHNTVSWYQQALGQGPQFIFQYYREEENGRGNFPPRFSGLQFPNYSSELNVNALELDDSALYLCASSLGSAGGQDEQFFGPGTRLTVL.

The V gene is TRBV6-1, the J gene TRBJ1-5; D is perhaps TRBD1 (5 bases). The CDR3 has 15 residues. In germline, CDR1 is MNHNS, CDR2 SASEGT. V lost 5 bases and J 0 bases, leaving 11 bases between the germline ends. The CDR3 protein is CASSPTGPSNQPQHF. The CDR3 nucleotides read TGTGCCAGCAGTCCAACAGGTCCTAGCAATCAGCCCCAGCATTTT.

The CDR3 DNA follows: TGTGCCAGTAGTATAAGAACCAGGAGTTCTGAAGCTTTCTTT. It specifies CASSIRTRSSEAFF. The chain carries TRBV19 and TRBJ1-1; no clear D gene. CDR1 is LNHDA and CDR2 is SQIVND in the germline V gene (reference sequence). Trimming pared 2 bases from V and 6 bases from J, leaving 13 bases between. The CDR3 spans 14 residues.

The genes are TRBV6-6 and TRBJ1-4; tentative D call: TRBD1 (5 bases). CDR1 is MNHNY, CDR2 SVGAGI, per germline (reference sequence). Trimming took off 10 bases at V and 8 bases at J, with 23 bases between the two ends. This CDR3 has 15 residues. CDR3 sequence reads: CATTLGEGRHEKLFF. The CDR3 DNA follows: TGTGCCACCACTCTAGGTGAGGGACGGCACGAAAAACTGTTTTTT.

The chain carries TRBV4-2 and TRBJ1-6; D uncertain. CDR1 LGHNA and CDR2 YNFKEQ come from the germline V gene. Trimming cost V 0 bases and J 5 bases, with 8 bases left between them. CDR3 length: 15 residues. The CDR3 reads CASSQDGMNNSPLHF. The CDR3, as DNA: TGTGCCAGCAGCCAAGATGGGATGAATAATTCACCCCTCCACTTT.

This clone was observed a handful of times. The chain combines TRBV5-1 with TRBJ1-2; D unresolved. Trimming took 0 bases from V and 4 from J, leaving 10 bases between them. CDR3 size: 14 residues. Germline CDR1 SGHRS, CDR2 YFSETQ. Here the CDR3 DNA reads TGCGCCAGCAGCTTGGCCCCAGGCCCCTATGGCTACACCTTC. Translating it yields CASSLAPGPYGYTF.

In the case of this clone: One junction end does not reproduce the germline sequence, and a read error may be involved. The chain is built from TRBV27 and TRBJ1-5, with D possibly matching TRBD1 (5 bases). The CDR3 is 14 amino acids. CDR1 is MNHEY, CDR2 SMNVEV, per germline (reference sequence). The DNA of the CDR3 is TGTGCCAGCAGTTTTGGGCAGGGCAAGCAGCCCCAGCATTTT. As protein: CASSFGQGKQPQHF.

The J gene is TRBJ2-1, the V gene TRBV11-3; D is perhaps TRBD2 (6 bases). V lost 3 bases to trimming and J lost 15 bases, with 15 bases between them. The CDR3 length is 12 residues. Germline V gives CDR1 SGHNT, CDR2 YENEEA. CDR3 sequence reads: CASSFSSGVPFF. The CDR3 DNA reads TGTGCCAGCAGCTTTAGTTCGGGAGTACCGTTCTTC.

Only one count was recorded for this clone. The rearrangement links TRBV29-1 to TRBJ2-1; 16 nucleotides agree with TRBD2. Germline V gene sequence: CDR1 SQVTM, CDR2 ANQGSEA. This CDR3 has 17 residues. Trimming removed 1 base from V and 9 bases from J; junction bases left unmatched: 9. The CDR3 sequence: CSVEGGLAGGPSSEQFF. The DNA for the CDR3 is TGCAGCGTTGAAGGGGGACTAGCGGGAGGGCCGAGTTCTGAGCAGTTCTTC.

The V gene is TRBV6-5, the J gene TRBJ2-5; perhaps D is TRBD1 or TRBD2 (6 bases each). The CDR3 is 13 amino acids. V lost 7 bases to trimming and J lost 5 bases, with 14 bases between them. CDR1 and CDR2 (germline): MNHEY, SVGAGI. CDR3 bases: TGTGCCAGCACCGAGGGGGGTACGGAGACCCAGTACTTC. This sequence encodes CASTEGGTETQYF.

This chain links TRBV7-2 with TRBJ2-2, with D possibly matching TRBD2 (6 bases). Germline CDR1 SGHTA, CDR2 FQGNSA. V was trimmed by 1 base and J by 9 bases, leaving 18 bases between them. This CDR3 comprises 16 residues. DNA for the CDR3: TGTGCCAGCAGCTTAGACGAGACTAGGGGTTTACGGGAGCTGTTTTTT. Its protein is CASSLDETRGLRELFF. The entire variable domain, with the rest obtained from reference TRBV7-2 and TRBJ2-2, is as follows: GAGVSQSPSNKVTEKGKDVELRCDPISGHTALYWYRQSLGQGLEFLIYFQGNSAPDKSGLPSDRFSAERTGGSVSTLTIQRTQQEDSAVYLCASSLDETRGLRELFFGEGSRLTVL.

The chain employs TRBV9 and TRBJ2-7; D may correspond to TRBD1 or TRBD2 (5 bases each). Trimming removed 0 bases from V and 4 bases from J, with 11 bases in between. The CDR3 runs 14 residues. CDR1 is SGDLS, CDR2 YYNGEE, per germline. Written as DNA, the CDR3 is TGTGCCAGCAGCGTAGGGGGGTCTACTTACGAGCAGTACTTC. Its protein product is CASSVGGSTYEQYF.

This clone has just a few counts. The CDR3, as DNA: TGTGCCAGCTCAGGACAGGGTCCCAATCAGCCCCAGCATTTT. It translates to CASSGQGPNQPQHF. The chain employs TRBV18 and TRBJ1-5, with 8 bases lining up with TRBD1. The CDR3 spans 14 residues. J gave up 3 bases and V 5 bases, and 3 bases lay outside the gene matches. Germline assignment: CDR1 KGHSH and CDR2 LQKENI.